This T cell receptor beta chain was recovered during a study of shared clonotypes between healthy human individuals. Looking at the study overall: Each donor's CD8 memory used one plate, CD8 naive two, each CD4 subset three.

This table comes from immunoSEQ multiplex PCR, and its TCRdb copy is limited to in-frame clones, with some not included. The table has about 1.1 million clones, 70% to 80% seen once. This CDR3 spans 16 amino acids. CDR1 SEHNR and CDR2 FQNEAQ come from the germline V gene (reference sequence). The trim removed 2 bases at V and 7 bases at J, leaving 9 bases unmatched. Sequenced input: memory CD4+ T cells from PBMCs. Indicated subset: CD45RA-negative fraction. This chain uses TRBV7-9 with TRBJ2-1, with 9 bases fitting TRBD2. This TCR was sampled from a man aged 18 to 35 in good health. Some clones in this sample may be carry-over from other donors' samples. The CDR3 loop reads CASSLRLAGVTNEQFF. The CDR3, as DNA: TGTGCCAGCAGCTTACGATTAGCGGGAGTGACGAATGAGCAGTTCTTC.